Below, 27 T cell receptor beta chains from the same sample are listed, as sequenced in a study of cytomegalovirus exposure and HLA in healthy donors. PCR amplification relied on 60 Vbeta primers (plus 13 Jbeta primers). Repertoires were generated with immunoSEQ multiplex PCR, while TCRdb's copy carries only in-frame clones and drops some. Of approximately 290,000 clones listed, 75% to 85% are singletons. Material for sequencing was PBMCs. The origin of the receptors is a girl aged 2 to 10 in good health and CMV-seronegative.

The chain has TRBV6-5 and TRBJ1-6, with a tentative D call TRBD1 (5 bases). The CDR3 is 15 residues long. The ends were cut back, 6 bases at V and 4 bases at J, with 13 bases in the middle. The germline V gene has CDR1 MNHEY and CDR2 SVGAGI. CDR3 protein: CASRLVDRYNSPLHF. The CDR3 DNA reads TGTGCCAGCAGATTGGTTGACAGATATAATTCACCCCTCCACTTT.

The chain combines TRBV6-1 with TRBJ2-7, with a possible D match to TRBD2 (5 bases). Trimming pared 8 bases from V and 5 bases from J, leaving 19 bases between. The CDR3 length is 14 residues. The V gene's germline CDR1 is MNHNS and CDR2 SASEGT. CDR3 in amino acids: CASLLWGSGDEQYF. In DNA form, the CDR3 reads TGTGCCAGCCTACTATGGGGTTCCGGGGACGAGCAGTACTTC.

The rearrangement links TRBV18 to TRBJ1-6; D is uncertain. In germline, CDR1 is KGHSH, CDR2 LQKENI. V was pared by 5 bases and J by 12 bases, with 14 bases between. The CDR3 extends over 13 amino acids. Here the CDR3 DNA reads TGTGCCAGCTCATCAGATAAAATACAACCCCTCCACTTT. Translated: CASSSDKIQPLHF.

The chain has TRBV28 and TRBJ1-2, with D unresolved. The V end was cut by 6 bases, the J end by 4 bases, with 15 bases between. Germline CDR1 is MDHEN and CDR2 is SYDVKM. CDR3 length: 14 amino acids. The CDR3 region is CASSLEEAIYGYTF. The CDR3 DNA is TGTGCCAGCAGCCTCGAGGAGGCCATCTATGGCTACACCTTC.

V and J are TRBV5-1 and TRBJ2-7; 9 positions match TRBD2. After removal of 4 bases from V and 0 bases from J, the junction contained 8 bases not matched to a gene. CDR3 length equals 16 residues. Per the germline V gene, CDR1 is SGHRS and CDR2 is YFSETQ. CDR3 nucleotides: TGCGCCAGCAGCCAAACCCTAGCGGGGTACTCCTACGAGCAGTACTTC. Its translation: CASSQTLAGYSYEQYF.

V is TRBV7-9 and J is TRBJ1-1; no definite D call. The CDR3 is made up of 14 amino acids. The V end was cut by 6 bases, the J end by 7 bases, with 18 bases between. The germline V gene has CDR1 SEHNR and CDR2 FQNEAQ (reference sequence). CDR3 region: CASSYKPSLDEAFF. The CDR3 bases are TGTGCCAGCAGTTACAAACCTAGTTTGGATGAAGCTTTCTTT.

The CDR3 nucleotides are TGTGCCAGTAGTAGGGGGACAGGATCCTACGAGCAGTACTTC. It codes for CASSRGTGSYEQYF. The rearrangement links TRBV19 to TRBJ2-7; TRBD1 agrees at 8 bases. In germline, CDR1 is LNHDA, CDR2 SQIVND (reference sequence). Unmatched junction bases numbered 3, after V lost 4 bases and J lost 1 base. The CDR3 is 14 amino acids.

The chain carries TRBV7-6 and TRBJ2-7; tentatively, D is TRBD1 (6 bases). From germline, CDR1 is SGHVS and CDR2 FNYEAQ. Trimming took 0 bases from V and 2 from J, leaving 11 bases between them. This CDR3 spans 15 amino acids. The CDR3 coding sequence is TGTGCCAGCAGCTTAGCCGGACAGCTGACCTACGAGCAGTACTTC. Translating gives CASSLAGQLTYEQYF.

CDR3 protein: CASSIYRDGYTF. The CDR3 DNA reads as TGTGCCAGCAGCATATACAGGGATGGCTACACCTTC. This chain uses TRBV9 with TRBJ1-2; perhaps TRBD1 as D (6 bases). Deletions cut 4 bases from V and 6 bases from J, with 10 bases between. This CDR3 spans 12 amino acids. Germline V gives CDR1 SGDLS, CDR2 YYNGEE.

This chain connects TRBV28 to TRBJ2-7; D call uncertain. Germline-derived CDR1 and CDR2 are MDHEN and SYDVKM. Trimming cost V 7 bases and J 7 bases, with 14 bases left between them. The CDR3 is 12 residues long. The DNA for the CDR3 is TGTGCCAGCACCTCCCCCCCTACGGAGCAGTACTTC. The encoded protein is CASTSPPTEQYF.

The chain couples TRBV28 to TRBJ1-4; D is uncertain. The CDR3 spans 12 residues. Trimming pared 4 bases from V and 3 bases from J, leaving 3 bases between. Germline V gene lookup returns CDR1 MDHEN and CDR2 SYDVKM. The CDR3 sequence: CASSSSNEKLFF. The CDR3 DNA sequence: TGTGCCAGCAGTTCGTCTAATGAAAAACTGTTTTTT.

The rearrangement links TRBV30 to TRBJ2-7; D is ambiguous. The ends were cut back, 5 bases at V and 4 bases at J, with 9 bases in the middle. The CDR3 is made up of 11 amino acids. The V gene's germline CDR1 is GTSNPN and CDR2 SVGIG (reference sequence). CDR3 bases: TGTGCCTGGGGTTTCGGGTACGAGCAGTACTTC. Translated: CAWGFGYEQYF. Full variable domain (missing parts from reference TRBV30 and TRBJ2-7): SQTIHQWPATLVQPVGSPLSLECTVEGTSNPNLYWYRQAAGRGLQLLFYSVGIGQISSEVPQNLSASRPQDRQFILSSKKLLLSDSGFYLCAWGFGYEQYFGPGTRLTVT.

The chain joins TRBV5-6 to TRBJ2-4; the D gene is possibly TRBD1 (6 bases). Germline V lookup: CDR1 SGHDT, CDR2 YYEEEE. The CDR3 runs to 13 residues. Deletions cut 4 bases from V and 9 bases from J, with 14 bases between. DNA of the CDR3: TGTGCCAGCAGCCCGGACAGTGGGATCATTCAGTACTTC. Translated: CASSPDSGIIQYF.

The chain combines TRBV12-5 with TRBJ2-7; 8 bases align to TRBD2. The length of the CDR3 is 17 residues. With 0 bases clipped from V and 2 bases from J, the junction kept 9 bases outside the gene matches. Looked up from germline, CDR1 is LGHNT and CDR2 is FRNRAP. Here the CDR3 DNA reads TGTGCTAGTGGTTTGGTACGACCTAGCGGGTCGGCCTACGAGCAGTACTTC. It yields the protein CASGLVRPSGSAYEQYF. The full variable domain, rest sourced from reference TRBV12-5 and TRBJ2-7, is DARVTQTPRHKVTEMGQEVTMRCQPILGHNTVFWYRQTMMQGLELLAYFRNRAPLDDSGMPKDRFSAEMPDATLATLKIQPSEPRDSAVYFCASGLVRPSGSAYEQYFGPGTRLTVT.

With respect to this clone: The sample contains more than one DNA sequence encoding this CDR3. This sequence joins TRBV30 and TRBJ2-3; D gene unclear. The CDR3 is made up of 11 amino acids. Between the trimmed V and J ends, which lost 5 bases and 4 bases, there was a span of 7 bases. Per germline, CDR1 GTSNPN and CDR2 SVGIG (reference sequence). CDR3 sequence reads: CAWGPADTQYF. In DNA form, the CDR3 reads TGTGCCTGGGGGCCCGCAGATACGCAGTATTTT. The full variable domain, its missing parts supplied by reference TRBV30 and TRBJ2-3, is SQTIHQWPATLVQPVGSPLSLECTVEGTSNPNLYWYRQAAGRGLQLLFYSVGIGQISSEVPQNLSASRPQDRQFILSSKKLLLSDSGFYLCAWGPADTQYFGPGTRLTVL.

The genes are TRBV5-6 and TRBJ1-4; weak D call: TRBD1 (5 bases). The V end lost 0 bases, the J end lost 1 base, and 13 bases lay between the germline ends. Germline V lookup: CDR1 SGHDT, CDR2 YYEEEE. This CDR3 has 17 amino acids. CDR3 coding DNA: TGTGCCAGCAGCTTGGTAGCCCGAGACAGAACTAATGAAAAACTGTTTTTT. Translating gives CASSLVARDRTNEKLFF.

CDR3 region: CASSVVPGEAYEQYF. In nucleotides, the CDR3 is TGCGCCAGCAGCGTCGTGCCCGGAGAAGCCTACGAGCAGTACTTC. This chain links TRBV5-1 with TRBJ2-7; D is undetermined. V shed 4 bases and J shed 2 bases, with 16 bases lying between them. From germline, CDR1 is SGHRS and CDR2 YFSETQ. The CDR3 extends over 15 amino acids.

The chain is built from TRBV9 and TRBJ2-7, with TRBD2 as a possible D gene (5 bases). Germline V CDR1 and CDR2: SGDLS, YYNGEE. The V gene lost 0 bases and the J gene lost 0 bases, with 7 bases spanning the gap. The CDR3 totals 14 residues. Written as DNA, the CDR3 is TGTGCCAGCAGCGTAGATGGGAGCTCCTACGAGCAGTACTTC. It is translated as CASSVDGSSYEQYF.

A single count supports this clone. The J gene is TRBJ2-5, the V gene TRBV7-9, with TRBD1 identical over 10 bases. Germline CDR1 and CDR2: SEHNR and FQNEAQ (reference sequence). V shed 5 bases, J shed 3 bases, and the junction held 3 bases outside the gene matches. This CDR3 comprises 14 residues. CDR3 sequence (DNA): TGTGCCAGCAGCCCCGGACAGGGGGAAGAGACCCAGTACTTC. This gives the protein CASSPGQGEETQYF. Combining the CDR3 with reference TRBV7-9 and TRBJ2-5 gives the whole variable domain DTGVSQNPRHKITKRGQNVTFRCDPISEHNRLYWYRQTLGQGPEFLTYFQNEAQLEKSRLLSDRFSAERPKGSFSTLEIQRTEQGDSAMYLCASSPGQGEETQYFGPGTRLLVL.

A few counts support this clone. J is TRBJ2-5 and V is TRBV7-9, with 10 bases lining up with TRBD2. The germline V gene encodes CDR1 SEHNR and CDR2 FQNEAQ (reference sequence). V gave up 4 bases and J gave up 5 bases; unmatched junction bases: 1. This CDR3 is built from 13 residues. CDR3 amino acids: CASSSSGGETQYF. The CDR3 nucleotides read TGTGCCAGCAGCTCTAGCGGGGGTGAGACCCAGTACTTC.

The rearrangement joins TRBV27 to TRBJ2-7; TRBD2 matches at 14 bases. Unmatched junction bases numbered 4, after V lost 2 bases and J lost 4 bases. The length of the CDR3 is 16 residues. CDR1 is MNHEY and CDR2 is SMNVEV in the germline V gene (reference sequence). CDR3 nucleotide sequence: TGTGCCAGCAGTTTACCCGGACTAGCGGGAGGTTACGAGCAGTACTTC. Translating gives CASSLPGLAGGYEQYF.

The chain has TRBV21-1 and TRBJ2-5; TRBD1 is taken as the D call from the table, unchecked against the DNA. TRBV21-1 is labeled a pseudogene. The length of the CDR3 is 14 residues. CDR3 loop: CASSARTGKETQYF. CDR3 DNA: TGTGCCAGCAGCGCTCGGACAGGGAAAGAGACCCAGTACTTC.

CDR3 loop: CASIQPGNTGELFF. DNA for the CDR3: TGTGCCAGCATTCAGCCGGGGAACACCGGGGAGCTGTTTTTT. The chain joins TRBV2 to TRBJ2-2; D unresolved. The germline CDR1 and CDR2 sequences are SNHLY and FYNNEI. The CDR3 loop spans 14 amino acids. The V end lost 7 bases, the J end lost 1 base, and 10 bases lay between the germline ends. Full variable domain (missing parts from reference TRBV2 and TRBJ2-2): EPEVTQTPSHQVTQMGQEVILRCVPISNHLYFYWYRQILGQKVEFLVSFYNNEISEKSEIFDDQFSVERPDGSNFTLKIRSTKLEDSAMYFCASIQPGNTGELFFGEGSRLTVL.

This clone was found once. V and J are TRBV5-1 and TRBJ2-1; a weak D match, TRBD1 (5 bases). The CDR3 is 12 residues long. Germline V lookup: CDR1 SGHRS, CDR2 YFSETQ. Deletions cut 4 bases from V and 5 bases from J, with 7 bases between. The CDR3 region is CASSKDNNEQFF. CDR3 DNA: TGCGCCAGCAGCAAGGACAACAATGAGCAGTTCTTC.

This chain links TRBV5-4 with TRBJ1-2, with a possible D match to TRBD1 (5 bases). Germline loops: CDR1 SGHNT, CDR2 YYREEE (reference sequence). The V and J ends lost 5 bases and 2 bases respectively, with 22 bases between them. This CDR3 has 17 amino acids. This CDR3 reads CASRLNTPGLGNYGYTF. The CDR3 DNA reads as TGTGCCAGCAGACTGAACACCCCGGGACTAGGAAACTATGGCTACACCTTC.

The chain uses TRBV19 and TRBJ2-1; 14 bases line up with TRBD2. The CDR3 runs to 17 residues. Germline values: CDR1 LNHDA, CDR2 SQIVND (reference sequence). Losses at the gene ends were 5 bases for V and 4 bases for J; bases not matched to a gene: 7. CDR3 DNA sequence: TGTGCCAGTAGTGTGCGACTAGCGGGGGGGGTTTACAATGAGCAGTTCTTC. It is translated as CASSVRLAGGVYNEQFF.

V and J are TRBV6-1 and TRBJ1-1; D might be TRBD1 (5 bases). Germline V CDR1 and CDR2: MNHNS, SASEGT. V was cut by 7 bases and J by 3 bases, with 9 bases left in between. The CDR3 is 12 amino acids. The CDR3 region is CASTAGYTEAFF. Written as DNA, the CDR3 is TGTGCCAGCACGGCAGGGTACACTGAAGCTTTCTTT.